This T cell receptor (beta chain) was profiled in a study of shared clonotypes between healthy human individuals. Assay: immunoSEQ multiplex PCR; the TCRdb copy retains only in-frame clones and omits some. Altogether over a million clones are present, 70% to 80% being singletons, with the ten largest covering approximately 1.5%. CDR1 SGHRS and CDR2 YFSETQ come from the germline V gene. The CDR3 length is 17 residues. Trimming took 0 bases from V and 0 from J; bases not matched to a gene: 7. The gene calls are TRBV5-1 and TRBJ1-1, with TRBD1 matching 8 bases. The sequence was obtained from a man in his late teens or twenties in good health. Sequencing was done on a sample of memory CD4+ T cells sorted from blood. Subset in this sample: CD45RA-negative fraction. The CDR3 loop reads CASSLGDRGWLNTEAFF. The CDR3, as DNA: TGCGCCAGCAGCTTGGGCGACAGGGGCTGGTTGAACACTGAAGCTTTCTTT.